This TCR beta chain was identified in a study of T-cell reconstitution after alpha-beta-depleted transplantation in children. This CDR3 region has 18 residues. The germline V and J ends were trimmed by 2 bases and 0 bases, with 19 bases remaining between them. CDR1 is MNHEY, CDR2 SVGAGI, per germline. Construction of the TCRbeta library involved unique molecular identifiers. From the PCR reads, TCRdb called clonotypes with MiXCR, one entry per CDR3 protein. Of approximately 240,000 distinct CDR3 sequences in the sample, about 9.2% were seen once. The TCR was taken from a human donor who donated a stem cell graft to a child with acute lymphoblastic leukemia. The chain couples TRBV6-5 to TRBJ1-1; perhaps TRBD1 as D (5 bases). The sequencing used PBMCs from the stem cell graft donor, collected from the stem cell graft. CDR3 region: CASSYEAGLKRVNTEAFF. CDR3 DNA sequence: TGTGCCAGCAGTTACGAGGCGGGACTTAAAAGGGTGAACACTGAAGCTTTCTTT.